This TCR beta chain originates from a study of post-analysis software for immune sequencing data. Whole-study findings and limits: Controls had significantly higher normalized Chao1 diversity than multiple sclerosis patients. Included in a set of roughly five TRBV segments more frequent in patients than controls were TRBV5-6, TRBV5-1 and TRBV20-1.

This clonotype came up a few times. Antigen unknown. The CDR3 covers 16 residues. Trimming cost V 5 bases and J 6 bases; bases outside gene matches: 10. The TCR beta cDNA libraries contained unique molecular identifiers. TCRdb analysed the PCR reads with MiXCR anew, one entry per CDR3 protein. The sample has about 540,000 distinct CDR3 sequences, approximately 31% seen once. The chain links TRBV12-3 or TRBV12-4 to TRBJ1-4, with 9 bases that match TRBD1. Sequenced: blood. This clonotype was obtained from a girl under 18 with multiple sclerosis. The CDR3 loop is CASSTQQGADDEKLFF. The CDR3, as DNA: TGTGCCAGCAGTACCCAACAGGGGGCGGACGATGAAAAACTGTTTTTT.